Below are 8 T cell receptor beta chains sequenced from a single sample in a study of T cell responses to AZD1222 COVID-19 vaccine. Sequencing was performed with immunoSEQ multiplex PCR; in TCRdb, only in-frame clones are kept and a portion is missing. Of 150,000 to 170,000 clones listed, around 89% are singletons. Sequencing was performed on peripheral blood, taken on day 0 of AZD1222 vaccination. Source of these receptors: an adult in good health.

The genes are TRBV2 and TRBJ1-3, with unresolved D. The CDR3 covers 17 residues. The V gene's germline CDR1 is SNHLY and CDR2 FYNNEI. Trimming pared 4 bases from V and 1 base from J, leaving 17 bases between. CDR3 in DNA: TGTGCCAGCAGTGGGTTTGACATCCAGAGGTCTGGAAACACCATATATTTT. This codes for CASSGFDIQRSGNTIYF. The variable domain in full, with the rest retrieved from reference TRBV2 and TRBJ1-3, is EPEVTQTPSHQVTQMGQEVILRCVPISNHLYFYWYRQILGQKVEFLVSFYNNEISEKSEIFDDQFSVERPDGSNFTLKIRSTKLEDSAMYFCASSGFDIQRSGNTIYFGEGSWLTVV.

This clone was observed a few times. This sequence joins TRBV20-1 and TRBJ1-5; D call uncertain. Germline loops: CDR1 DFQATT, CDR2 SNEGSKA (reference sequence). V dropped 3 bases and J dropped 2 bases, with 17 bases sitting between them. The CDR3 length is 16 residues. CDR3 sequence reads: CSASLEPGQGNQPQHF. CDR3 nucleotide sequence: TGCAGTGCTAGTCTTGAGCCAGGCCAAGGCAATCAGCCCCAGCATTTT.

The chain combines TRBV7-9 with TRBJ1-6; no firm D call. Germline-derived CDR1 and CDR2 are SEHNR and FQNEAQ (reference sequence). The V and J ends lost 5 bases and 7 bases respectively, with 12 bases between them. This CDR3 is built from 14 residues. The CDR3 reads CASSRRPENSPLHF. CDR3 DNA: TGTGCCAGCAGCCGCCGACCCGAAAATTCACCCCTCCACTTT.

This chain connects TRBV19 to TRBJ2-5; D unclear. V lost 5 bases and J lost 5, with 15 bases in between. CDR1 is LNHDA and CDR2 is SQIVND in the germline V gene (reference sequence). This CDR3 spans 14 amino acids. CDR3 region: CASSSRDGRETQYF. The CDR3 DNA is TGTGCCAGTAGTTCTAGAGATGGGCGTGAGACCCAGTACTTC.

The V and J genes are TRBV28 and TRBJ1-1; D is unresolved. The germline gives CDR1 MDHEN, CDR2 SYDVKM. Trimming removed 5 bases from V and 9 bases from J, with 19 bases in between. The CDR3 is made up of 14 amino acids. The CDR3: CASSPGPQVPQAFF. CDR3 sequence (DNA): TGTGCCAGCAGTCCCGGGCCCCAGGTACCGCAAGCTTTCTTT.

This chain joins TRBV9 and TRBJ1-3, with a possible D match to TRBD1 (6 bases). V lost 2 bases and J 0 bases, leaving 9 bases between the germline ends. Germline CDR1 and CDR2: SGDLS and YYNGEE. The CDR3 is 15 residues long. The CDR3 region has the DNA TGTGCCAGCAGCGTTCAGGGGTTCTCTGGAAACACCATATATTTT. This gives the protein CASSVQGFSGNTIYF.

The table lists this clone with a count of one. This chain connects TRBV6-6 to TRBJ2-4; 7 nucleotides align to TRBD1. The CDR3 sequence is 13 residues long. V lost 6 bases and J lost 9; bases outside the gene matches: 8. CDR1 and CDR2 (germline): MNHNY, SVGAGI (reference sequence). CDR3 loop: CASRRGQEFIQYF. Written as DNA, the CDR3 is TGTGCCAGCAGGAGAGGACAGGAGTTCATTCAGTACTTC.

This chain connects TRBV7-2 to TRBJ2-1, with D unresolved. The V end was cut by 1 base, the J end by 6 bases, with 13 bases between. CDR1 and CDR2 (germline): SGHTA, FQGNSA. The CDR3 spans 15 residues. This chain's CDR3 is CASSLGPPYSNEQFF. The CDR3 DNA reads as TGTGCCAGCAGCTTAGGCCCCCCCTATAGCAATGAGCAGTTCTTC.